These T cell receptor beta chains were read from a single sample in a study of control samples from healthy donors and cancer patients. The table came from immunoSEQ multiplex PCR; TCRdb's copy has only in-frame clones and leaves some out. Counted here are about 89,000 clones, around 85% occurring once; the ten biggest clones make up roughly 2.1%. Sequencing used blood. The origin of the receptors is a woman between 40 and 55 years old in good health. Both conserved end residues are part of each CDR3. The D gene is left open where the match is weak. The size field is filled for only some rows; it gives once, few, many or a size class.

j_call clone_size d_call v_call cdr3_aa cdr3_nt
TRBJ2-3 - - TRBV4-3 CASSRELAPDTQYF TGCGCCAGCAGCCGAGAGCTAGCGCCAGATACGCAGTATTTT
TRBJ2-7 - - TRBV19 CASSNLGYEQYF TGTGCCAGTAGTAATCTCGGGTACGAGCAGTACTTC
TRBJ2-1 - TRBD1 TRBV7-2 CASSLRDSWNNEQFF TGTGCCAGCAGTCTCCGGGACAGCTGGAACAATGAGCAGTTCTTC
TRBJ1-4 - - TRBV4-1 CASSQDRTATNEKLFF TGCGCCAGCAGCCAAGATCGGACAGCAACTAATGAAAAACTGTTTTTT
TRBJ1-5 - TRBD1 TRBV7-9 CASSPGTEYSNQPQHF TGTGCCAGCAGCCCAGGGACAGAATATAGCAATCAGCCCCAGCATTTT
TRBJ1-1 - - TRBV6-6 CASTLDSEAFF TGTGCCAGCACCTTGGACAGTGAAGCTTTCTTT
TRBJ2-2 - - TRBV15 CATSRATVLTLSGELFF TGTGCCACCAGCAGGGCTACAGTGCTTACCTTATCCGGGGAGCTGTTTTTT
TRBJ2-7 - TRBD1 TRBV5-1 CASSSGTGVSYEQYF TGCGCCAGCAGCTCCGGGACAGGGGTTTCCTACGAGCAGTACTTC
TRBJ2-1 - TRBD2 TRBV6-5 CASSYGTSGSHEQFF TGTGCCAGCAGTTACGGGACTAGCGGTTCGCATGAGCAGTTCTTC
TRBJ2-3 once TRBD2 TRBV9 CASSVGLAGVTDTQYF TGTGCCAGCAGCGTCGGACTAGCGGGCGTTACAGATACGCAGTATTTT
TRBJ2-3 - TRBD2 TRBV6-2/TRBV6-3 CASSYFGLAGPHGTQYF TGTGCCAGCAGTTACTTCGGACTAGCGGGGCCCCACGGTACGCAGTATTTT
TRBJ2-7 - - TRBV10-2 CATRRAGAGGDRYEQYF TGCGCCACCAGGCGGGCAGGGGCTGGCGGGGATCGGTACGAGCAGTACTTC
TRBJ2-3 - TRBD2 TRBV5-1 CASSPSGGSADTQYF TGCGCCAGCAGCCCTAGCGGGGGCTCCGCAGATACGCAGTATTTT
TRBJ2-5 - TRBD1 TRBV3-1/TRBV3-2 CASSQRTGGETQYF TGTGCCAGCAGCCAGCGGACAGGGGGAGAGACCCAGTACTTC
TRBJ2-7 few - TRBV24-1 CATSDPFRNSYEQYF TGTGCCACCAGTGACCCATTCAGAAACTCCTACGAGCAGTACTTC
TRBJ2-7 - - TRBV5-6 CASSLYGDSYEQYF TGTGCCAGCAGCTTATACGGGGATTCCTACGAGCAGTACTTC
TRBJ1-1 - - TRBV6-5 CASRDTSLNTEAFF TGTGCCAGCCGGGACACCAGTTTGAACACTGAAGCTTTCTTT
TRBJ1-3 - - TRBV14 CASSQVGYSGNTIYF TGTGCCAGCAGCCAAGTAGGTTACTCTGGAAACACCATATATTTT
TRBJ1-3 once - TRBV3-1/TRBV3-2 CASSLKDSGNTIYF TGTGCCAGCAGCCTAAAGGACTCTGGAAACACCATATATTTT
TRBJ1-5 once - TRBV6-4 CASSLTAFNQPQHF TGTGCCAGCAGCCTAACAGCCTTCAATCAGCCCCAGCATTTT
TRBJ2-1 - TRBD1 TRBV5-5 CASSPGQAYNEQFF TGTGCCAGCAGCCCGGGACAGGCTTACAATGAGCAGTTCTTC
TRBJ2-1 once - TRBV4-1 CASSRLGAGQNNEQFF TGCGCCAGCAGCCGCCTTGGTGCGGGACAGAACAATGAGCAGTTCTTC
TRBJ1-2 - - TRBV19 CASSQGPGTGGYTF TGTGCCAGTAGTCAAGGGCCAGGGACCGGAGGCTACACCTTC
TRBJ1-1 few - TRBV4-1 CASSQAQDRPSMNTEAFF TGCGCCAGCAGCCAGGCCCAGGACAGACCTTCAATGAACACTGAAGCTTTCTTT
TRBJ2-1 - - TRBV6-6 CASSRPRGESSYNEQFF TGTGCCAGCAGTCGCCCAAGAGGGGAAAGCTCCTACAATGAGCAGTTCTTC
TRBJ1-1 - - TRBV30 CANNPTTGNTEAFF TGTGCCAACAACCCTACGACAGGGAACACTGAAGCTTTCTTT
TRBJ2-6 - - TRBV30 CAWSVRSMGVAGANVLTF TGTGCCTGGAGTGTACGTAGTATGGGGGTGGCTGGGGCCAACGTCCTGACTTTC
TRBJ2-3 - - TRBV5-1 CASSLGSQYTDTQYF TGCGCCAGCAGCTTGGGCTCTCAGTACACAGATACGCAGTATTTT
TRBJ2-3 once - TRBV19 CASSSGTPQYF TGTGCCAGTAGTTCCGGGACACCACAGTATTTT
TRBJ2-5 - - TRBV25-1 CASSPPGGRAGQETQYF TGTGCCAGCAGCCCTCCCGGGGGGCGCGCGGGGCAAGAGACCCAGTACTTC
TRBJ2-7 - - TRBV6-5 CASSYSFPTTSGEQYF TGTGCCAGCAGTTACTCTTTTCCCACTACGTCAGGGGAGCAGTACTTC
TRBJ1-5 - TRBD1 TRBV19 CASSFRQGANQPQHF TGTGCCAGTAGTTTCCGACAGGGGGCGAATCAGCCCCAGCATTTT
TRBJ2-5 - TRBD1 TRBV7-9 CASTPAQGSQETQYF TGTGCCAGCACCCCGGCACAGGGGTCCCAAGAGACCCAGTACTTC
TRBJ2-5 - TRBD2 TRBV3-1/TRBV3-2 CASSPGLAETQYF TGTGCCAGCAGCCCGGGACTAGCAGAGACCCAGTACTTC
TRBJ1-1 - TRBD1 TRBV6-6 CASIPSGTEGFVTEAFF TGTGCCAGCATTCCATCCGGGACAGAAGGGTTTGTCACTGAAGCTTTCTTT
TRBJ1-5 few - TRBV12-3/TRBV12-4 CASSFSENQPQHF TGTGCCAGCAGTTTTTCGGAGAATCAGCCCCAGCATTTT
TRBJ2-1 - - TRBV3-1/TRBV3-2 CASSQRQNNEQFF TGTGCCAGCAGCCAAAGGCAGAACAATGAGCAGTTCTTC
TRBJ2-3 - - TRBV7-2 CASSLDGGGLSDTQYF TGTGCCAGCAGCTTAGATGGGGGGGGGCTGTCAGATACGCAGTATTTT
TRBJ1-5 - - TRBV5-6 CASSFGGLGQPQHF TGTGCCAGCAGCTTTGGGGGGCTTGGTCAGCCCCAGCATTTT
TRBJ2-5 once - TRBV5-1 CASSLDLVETQYF TGCGCCAGCAGCTTAGACCTGGTAGAGACCCAGTACTTC
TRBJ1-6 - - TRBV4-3 CASSTLFPSLSPLHF TGCGCCAGCAGCACCCTATTTCCGTCATTATCACCCCTCCACTTT
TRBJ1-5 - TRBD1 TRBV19 CASSIVGGGQPQHF TGTGCCAGTAGTATCGTAGGGGGCGGGCAGCCCCAGCATTTT
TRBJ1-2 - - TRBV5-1 CASSLRGTNYGYTF TGCGCCAGCAGCTTAAGGGGGACTAACTATGGCTACACCTTC
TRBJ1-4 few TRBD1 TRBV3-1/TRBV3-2 CASSQDGDSNEKLFF TGTGCCAGCAGCCAAGATGGGGACAGTAATGAAAAACTGTTTTTT
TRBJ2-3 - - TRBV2 CASRRGLGRGTDTQYF TGTGCCAGCAGGCGGGGCCTTGGGCGGGGCACAGATACGCAGTATTTT
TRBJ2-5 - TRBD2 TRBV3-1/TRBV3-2 CASSHTLAGGQETQYF TGTGCCAGCAGCCACACACTAGCGGGGGGCCAAGAGACCCAGTACTTC
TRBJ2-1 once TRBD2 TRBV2 CASSRGGNEQFF TGTGCCAGCAGTCGGGGAGGGAATGAGCAGTTCTTC
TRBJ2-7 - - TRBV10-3 CATQDGWGYEQYF TGTGCCACCCAGGACGGGTGGGGCTACGAGCAGTACTTC
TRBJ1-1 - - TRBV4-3 CASSQGGNTEAFF TGCGCCAGCAGCCAAGGGGGAAACACTGAAGCTTTCTTT
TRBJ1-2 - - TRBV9 CASRDTFTGFDYGYTF TGTGCCAGCAGGGACACTTTTACAGGGTTTGACTATGGCTACACCTTC
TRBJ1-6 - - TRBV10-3 CAISESTGDNSPLHF TGTGCCATCAGTGAGTCTACAGGTGATAATTCACCCCTCCACTTT